This T cell receptor (beta chain) was sequenced in a study of cytomegalovirus exposure and HLA in healthy donors. Study observations and caveats: The authors later found TCR association rates varying by HLA locus, with DRB1 most and HLA-C fewest. Per published accounts, TCR beta sequences correctly predicted the HLA-A and HLA-B alleles of most subjects. Later on, an analysis found that several of the most significant clusters appeared to be linked to common viral pathogens, which included parvovirus B19. TCR beta V segments were, for the most part, productive about 87% or about 30% of the time in an earlier analysis.

In this sample, this clone turned up a few times. Its matching antigen is unknown. Researchers ran the PCR with 60 Vbeta and 13 Jbeta primers. TCRdb keeps only in-frame clones here, not all; method: immunoSEQ multiplex PCR. Counted here are 98,000 or so clones, roughly three quarters occurring once; the ten biggest clones make up approximately 7.7%. Per germline, CDR1 KGHSH and CDR2 LQKENI. Trimming removed 6 bases from V and 2 bases from J; junction bases left unmatched: 6. The CDR3 is 14 residues long. This TCR derives from a female donor in good health and CMV-seronegative. The V call is TRBV18, the J call TRBJ2-5; 7 bases are a match to TRBD2. Sequencing was performed on PBMCs. The CDR3 DNA reads TGTGCCAGCTCGCGGACTAGGAATCAAGAGACCCAGTACTTC. Translating it yields CASSRTRNQETQYF.